This TCR beta chain was recovered during a study of blood T cell repertoires in COVID-19. Sequencing used immunoSEQ multiplex PCR; TCRdb keeps in-frame clones, though not all of them. The sample holds 250,000 to 300,000 clones, 86% seen once. V lost 4 bases, J lost 6 bases, and 7 bases lay in between. The CDR3 extends over 11 amino acids. Input material: peripheral blood. The TCR sequence derives from a woman aged 30 to 39 with active or convalescent COVID-19. This chain uses TRBV5-3 with TRBJ1-1; D call uncertain. TRBV5-3 is filed as an ORF, its function uncertain. CDR3 DNA sequence: TGTGCCAGAAGCGGTAGCCCTGAAGCTTTCTTT. It yields the protein CARSGSPEAFF.